This TCR beta chain was identified in a study of T cells in Graves' hyperthyroidism and ophthalmopathy. Authors of the study amplified TCR beta CDR3 regions from RNA transcripts. HTBI primers were used for first-round RT-PCR of the TCR CDR3. TCRdb re-called the multiplex PCR reads with MiXCR, one entry per CDR3 protein. The repertoire has some 350,000 distinct CDR3 sequences, 20% to 30% of them found once; the top ten carry roughly 70%. In its sample, this clonotype was seen a few times. The antigen is unknown. Graves' hyperthyroidism without ophthalmopathy progression within 18 months was termed stable. Diagnosing involved the use of clinical symptoms, serum thyroxine and TRAb, thyroid ultrasound and orbital computed tomography. Notes on the study in general: Ophthalmopathy was predicted by the model a median of roughly 6.6 months ahead of onset.

CDR3 size: 14 residues. The germline V gene has CDR1 DFQATT and CDR2 SNEGSKA (reference sequence). Trimming removed 2 bases from V and 0 bases from J, with 10 bases in between. This chain connects TRBV20-1 to TRBJ1-1; no reliable D call. The sequence was obtained from a man aged 50-59 years with Graves' hyperthyroidism. Sequenced sample: blood. The DNA for the CDR3 is TGCAGTGCTAGACCCCAAGGGATGAACACTGAAGCTTTCTTT. The encoded protein is CSARPQGMNTEAFF.